The clone carrying this T cell receptor (beta chain) has only a few counts. Mismatch with germline at one junction end may stem from a read error. The CDR3 consists of 12 residues. Germline V lookup: CDR1 MDHEN, CDR2 SYDVKM. The sample originates from a study of read filtering for tumor transcriptome and immune sequencing. The library was built from around 380 ng RNA with molecular barcoded adaptors for alpha/delta and beta/gamma chains. Using its own MiXCR run on the reads, TCRdb lists one record per CDR3 protein. The repertoire holds around 130,000 distinct CDR3 sequences, 10% to 15% seen once, with roughly 9.6% in the top ten.

Material: a population of CD138-negative cells sorted from bone marrow. The clonotype was recovered from a donor over 35 with multiple myeloma. The chain employs TRBV28 and TRBJ2-1; possibly TRBD2 for D (5 bases). The CDR3 DNA reads TGTGCCAGCAGCCCTAGAGGGAATGAGCAGCTCTTC. This sequence encodes CASSPRGNEQLF.